This paragraph reports one TCR beta chain. The data belong to a study of blood T cell repertoires in COVID-19. Background on the study: Sources were T cells, B-cell-depleted T cells, or PBMCs; the material itself was cDNA or gDNA.

Participants were placed into cohorts based on the clinical history they reported. With V trimmed by 4 bases and J by 6 bases, 8 bases remained unmatched. From germline, CDR1 is SEHNR and CDR2 FQNEAQ (reference sequence). The CDR3 is made up of 15 amino acids. The data were produced by immunoSEQ multiplex PCR, yet TCRdb's version contains in-frame clones alone and is incomplete. Here the sample spans about 190,000 clones, about four fifths being singletons. The sample taken for sequencing was PBMCs or T cells enriched from blood (not recorded which). The receptor was derived from a woman under 40 who had been exposed to COVID-19. The gene calls are TRBV7-9 and TRBJ2-3; 9 bases agree with TRBD1. In nucleotides, the CDR3 is TGTGCCAGCAGCTGGGGGACAGGGCTTAGGGATACGCAGTATTTT. This translates into CASSWGTGLRDTQYF.